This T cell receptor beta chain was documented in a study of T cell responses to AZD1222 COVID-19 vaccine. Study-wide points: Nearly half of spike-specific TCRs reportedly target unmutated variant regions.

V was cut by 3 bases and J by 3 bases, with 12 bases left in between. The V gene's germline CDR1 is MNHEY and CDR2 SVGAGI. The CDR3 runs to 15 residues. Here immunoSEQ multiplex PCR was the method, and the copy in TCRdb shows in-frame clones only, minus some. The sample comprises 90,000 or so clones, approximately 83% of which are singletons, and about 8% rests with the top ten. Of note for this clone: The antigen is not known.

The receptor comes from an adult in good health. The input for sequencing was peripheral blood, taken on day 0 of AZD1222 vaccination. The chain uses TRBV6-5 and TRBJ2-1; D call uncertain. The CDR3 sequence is CASSYTDMSYNEQFF. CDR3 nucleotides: TGTGCCAGCAGTTATACAGACATGAGCTACAATGAGCAGTTCTTC.